This TCR beta chain originates from a study of T cell responses to AZD1222 COVID-19 vaccine. Study-wide points: In a largely white British group with more females than males, clonal diversity was possibly underestimated. Repertoires in all cases were sampled only once the peak T cell response had passed. Baseline testing showed seropositivity in only a handful of AZD1222 recipients.

About this clone itself: Its target is unknown.

Trimming removed 4 bases from V and 0 bases from J, with 18 bases in between. Germline V gene data show CDR1 as SQVTM and CDR2 as ANQGSEA. The CDR3 has 16 amino acids. The method was immunoSEQ multiplex PCR; TCRdb's version includes in-frame clones alone and lacks a portion of them. The repertoire has 120,000 to 150,000 clones, 82% of them found once; the top ten carry around 4.1%. The TCR was taken from an adult in good health. This sequence joins TRBV29-1 and TRBJ1-1; D gene ambiguous. This specimen consisted of peripheral blood, obtained on day 0 of MenACWY control vaccination. The CDR3 DNA reads TGCAGCGTTGCTCGGCCGGGTCGAGGGATGAACACTGAAGCTTTCTTT. This encodes CSVARPGRGMNTEAFF.